This T cell receptor beta chain is from a study of regulatory T cells in long-lasting Graves disease. Study outcomes and limitations: Gene preferences differed: TRBV28, TRBJ1-2, TRBJ2-5 in persistent cases.

For TCR beta, libraries came from iRepertoire HTBI primers and Arm-PCR of CDR3 regions. TCRdb reprocessed the multiplex PCR reads via MiXCR and lists one record per CDR3 protein. The repertoire holds 560,000 or so distinct CDR3 sequences, with 15% to 20% as singletons. Trimming took off 6 bases at V and 7 bases at J, with 12 bases between the two ends. This CDR3 has 12 amino acids. Germline V gene data show CDR1 as MGHDK and CDR2 as SYGVNS. This clonotype has only a few counts. The antigen is not known. Time point noted: newly diagnosed GD, antithyroid drugs for less than 3 months. RNA extracted from PBMCs served as the sequencing template. The same sample was also used in a study of T cells in Graves' hyperthyroidism and ophthalmopathy. Per that study: The HTBI primer set drove a first-round RT-PCR of the TCR CDR3.

The specimen was peripheral blood mononuclear cells (PBMCs), collected at new diagnosis, from a patient treated with antithyroid drugs. The TCR was taken from a man between 18 and 35 years old with Graves disease. This chain connects TRBV25-1 to TRBJ1-2; D is possibly TRBD1 (6 bases). The CDR3 region is CASRWGAGGYTF. The CDR3 DNA is TGTGCCAGCAGATGGGGGGCGGGTGGCTACACCTTC.